This TCR beta chain was found in a study of OX40 agonist ivuxolimab in advanced cancers. Study in general: Patients received ivuxolimab, an intravenous treatment, every 2 weeks at 0.01 to 10 mg/kg. People in dose escalation had one of these cancers: hepatocellular carcinoma, melanoma, renal cell or head and neck cancer. People who had prior anti-PD-1, anti-PD-L1 or anti-CTLA-4 therapy could take part, and roughly 40% had some. Notes on the study in general: Among the lowest levels of clonal expansion were found in partial responders at 0.1-3.0 mg/kg.

The repertoire was sequenced with immunoSEQ multiplex PCR; TCRdb's copy has only in-frame clones and lacks some. The sample holds around 110,000 clones, around 95% seen once. The CDR3 spans 12 residues. The ends were cut back, 4 bases at V and 5 bases at J, with 7 bases in the middle. Germline V gene lookup returns CDR1 SGHRS and CDR2 YFSETQ. A word on this clone: Antigen specificity is unknown.

Sequencing was performed on CD4+ or CD8+ T cells sorted from blood, taken in a trial of the OX40 agonist ivuxolimab. The V call is TRBV5-1, the J call TRBJ2-1; unclear D gene. The sequence came from an adult with an advanced solid tumor such as melanoma, head and neck, liver or kidney cancer. CDR3 in DNA: TGCGCCAGCAGCCACCCTAACAATGAGCAGTTCTTC. Protein: CASSHPNNEQFF.